These T cell receptor beta chains were read from a single sample in a study of blood T cell repertoires in COVID-19. Repertoires were generated with immunoSEQ multiplex PCR, while TCRdb's copy carries only in-frame clones and drops some. The sample yields more than 200,000 clones, around 90% seen once. The sequenced material came from PBMCs or T cells enriched from blood (not recorded which). These receptors came from a woman under 40 who had been exposed to COVID-19. CDR3s include the opening cysteine and the closing phenylalanine or tryptophan. The D gene is left open where the match is weak. Clone size is shown for a subset of rows, as once, few, many or a class of expanded clone.

J	V	size	D	DNA	CDR3
TRBJ2-1	TRBV15	NA	NA	TGTGCCACCAGCCGACGGGGTCCCGGGCTACCAGACAATGAGCAGTTCTTC	CATSRRGPGLPDNEQFF
TRBJ1-2	TRBV30	few	NA	TGTGCCTGGAGTAATCGGCAGGCAGCTAACTATGGCTACACCTTC	CAWSNRQAANYGYTF
TRBJ2-7	TRBV12-3/TRBV12-4	NA	TRBD1	TGTGCCAGCAGGAGACAGGGATACGAGCAGTACTTC	CASRRQGYEQYF
TRBJ1-2	TRBV2	NA	TRBD1	TGTGCCAGCAGTTTCCCCGGGACAGACTATGGCTACACCTTC	CASSFPGTDYGYTF
TRBJ2-5	TRBV9	NA	TRBD2	TGTGCCAGCAGCACCGGACTAGCGGGAGGAGAGGAGACCCAGTACTTC	CASSTGLAGGEETQYF
TRBJ1-1	TRBV29-1	NA	NA	TGCAGCGTTGAGGGAGACCTCAACACTGAAGCTTTCTTT	CSVEGDLNTEAFF
TRBJ2-3	TRBV4-2	NA	NA	TGTGCCAGCAGCCAAGGAACGGGAGAAGGCACAGATACGCAGTATTTT	CASSQGTGEGTDTQYF
TRBJ2-7	TRBV4-1	NA	NA	TGCGCCAGCAGCCTAGACAACGGCTCCTACGAGCAGTACTTC	CASSLDNGSYEQYF
TRBJ1-2	TRBV9	NA	NA	TGTGCCAGCAGCGTAGCTTCGGGGGACTATGGCTACACCTTC	CASSVASGDYGYTF
TRBJ2-5	TRBV10-2	NA	NA	TGCGCCAGCAGTCTGTCAGAGACCCAGTACTTC	CASSLSETQYF
TRBJ1-2	TRBV29-1	NA	TRBD1	TGCAGCGTTGAAACGACAGGGCTTCCGCTTGTCGGTGGCTACACCTTC	CSVETTGLPLVGGYTF